A selection of T cell receptor beta chains follows, all from one sample in a study of glioma-infiltrating T cells. From the multiplex PCR reads, TCRdb called clonotypes with MiXCR, one entry per CDR3 protein. Altogether a few hundred thousand distinct CDR3 sequences are present, around 38% being singletons, with the ten largest covering about 12%. Sequencing was performed on glioma tissue, nonneoplastic brain tissue, or PBMCs (not recorded which). Every receptor here comes from a human donor with low-grade glioma or glioblastoma, undergoing nonglioma brain surgery, or in good health (not recorded which). CDR3s include the opening cysteine and the closing phenylalanine or tryptophan. A D gene is named only where the DNA matches it firmly. Clone size appears in some rows only: once, few, many, or a class for an expanded clone.

d_gene: -
j_gene: TRBJ2-2
v_gene: TRBV7-3
abundance: few
CDR3aa: CASSAYRVGGELFF
CDR3nt: TGTGCCAGCAGCGCCTACAGGGTCGGCGGGGAGCTGTTTTTT

d_gene: -
j_gene: TRBJ1-5
v_gene: TRBV20-1
abundance: -
CDR3aa: CSARPYRQSWNQPQHF
CDR3nt: TGCAGTGCTAGACCCTACAGACAGTCGTGGAATCAGCCCCAGCATTTT

d_gene: -
j_gene: TRBJ1-2
v_gene: TRBV4-1
abundance: few
CDR3aa: CASSQDQGHSYGYTF
CDR3nt: TGCGCCAGCAGCCAAGATCAGGGGCATAGCTACGGCTACACCTTC

d_gene: -
j_gene: TRBJ2-4
v_gene: TRBV7-2
abundance: many
CDR3aa: CASSPEAEDIQYF
CDR3nt: TGTGCCAGCAGCCCCGAAGCGGAGGACATTCAGTACTTC

d_gene: TRBD1
j_gene: TRBJ2-3
v_gene: TRBV6-5
abundance: many
CDR3aa: CASSYRQGARDTQYF
CDR3nt: TGTGCCAGCAGTTACAGGCAGGGGGCGAGAGATACGCAGTATTTT

d_gene: -
j_gene: TRBJ2-3
v_gene: TRBV29-1
abundance: -
CDR3aa: CSVESRGADTQYF
CDR3nt: TGCAGCGTGGAGTCTAGAGGGGCAGATACGCAGTATTTT

d_gene: -
j_gene: TRBJ1-2
v_gene: TRBV6-1
abundance: many
CDR3aa: CASTEGGGRGYGYTF
CDR3nt: TGTGCCAGCACCGAGGGAGGGGGAAGGGGATATGGCTACACCTTC

d_gene: -
j_gene: TRBJ2-1
v_gene: TRBV20-1
abundance: many
CDR3aa: CSASWGRNEQFF
CDR3nt: TGCAGTGCTAGTTGGGGGCGAAATGAGCAGTTCTTC

d_gene: -
j_gene: TRBJ2-7
v_gene: TRBV5-1
abundance: -
CDR3aa: CASSLDAATYEQYF
CDR3nt: TGCGCCAGCAGCTTGGATGCTGCCACCTACGAGCAGTACTTC

d_gene: -
j_gene: TRBJ2-7
v_gene: TRBV6-2/TRBV6-3
abundance: medium-sized
CDR3aa: CASSYQSDAGYEQYF
CDR3nt: TGTGCCAGCAGTTACCAGTCAGATGCCGGATACGAGCAGTACTTC

d_gene: TRBD1
j_gene: TRBJ2-7
v_gene: TRBV12-3/TRBV12-4
abundance: few
CDR3aa: CASSSSGTGTYEQYF
CDR3nt: TGTGCCAGCAGTTCCTCGGGGACAGGGACCTACGAGCAGTACTTC

d_gene: -
j_gene: TRBJ1-2
v_gene: TRBV20-1
abundance: -
CDR3aa: CSAREISKEIGGYTF
CDR3nt: TGCAGTGCTAGAGAGATATCCAAGGAAATTGGTGGCTACACCTTC

d_gene: TRBD2
j_gene: TRBJ2-2
v_gene: TRBV6-6
abundance: -
CDR3aa: CASSGSPSGRHVELFF
CDR3nt: TGTGCCAGCAGTGGCTCGCCCAGCGGGAGGCACGTGGAGCTGTTTTTT

d_gene: TRBD1
j_gene: TRBJ1-1
v_gene: TRBV7-2
abundance: -
CDR3aa: CASKQGAWTEAFF
CDR3nt: TGTGCCAGCAAACAGGGGGCGTGGACTGAAGCTTTCTTT

d_gene: -
j_gene: TRBJ1-1
v_gene: TRBV27
abundance: -
CDR3aa: CASSPNRPPAEASF
CDR3nt: TGTGCCAGCTCACCAAACAGGCCCCCTGCTGAAGCTTCCTTT

d_gene: TRBD2
j_gene: TRBJ2-5
v_gene: TRBV24-1
abundance: -
CDR3aa: CATSGERRTSGSETQYF
CDR3nt: TGTGCCACCAGTGGTGAGAGACGGACTAGCGGGAGTGAGACCCAGTACTTC

d_gene: TRBD2
j_gene: TRBJ2-1
v_gene: TRBV5-1
abundance: -
CDR3aa: CASSLSGGPYNEQFF
CDR3nt: TGCGCCAGCAGCTTGTCGGGAGGTCCCTACAATGAGCAGTTCTTC

d_gene: TRBD1
j_gene: TRBJ2-7
v_gene: TRBV27
abundance: many
CDR3aa: CASSIYRGPSYEQYF
CDR3nt: TGTGCCAGCAGTATATACAGGGGCCCGTCCTACGAGCAGTACTTC

d_gene: TRBD1
j_gene: TRBJ2-3
v_gene: TRBV18
abundance: -
CDR3aa: CASSPLATGDTQYF
CDR3nt: TGTGCCAGCTCACCACTGGCGACAGGGGATACGCAGTATTTT

d_gene: TRBD2
j_gene: TRBJ2-3
v_gene: TRBV5-1
abundance: -
CDR3aa: CASSLVVSGSADTQYF
CDR3nt: TGCGCCAGCAGCTTGGTGGTTAGCGGGAGTGCAGATACGCAGTATTTT

d_gene: -
j_gene: TRBJ2-2
v_gene: TRBV4-1
abundance: -
CDR3aa: CASSQGHFTGELFF
CDR3nt: TGCGCCAGCAGCCAAGGCCATTTCACCGGGGAGCTGTTTTTT

d_gene: -
j_gene: TRBJ1-2
v_gene: TRBV28
abundance: many
CDR3aa: CASSRTPLVF
CDR3nt: TGTGCCAGCAGCCGGACACCTCTAGTCTTC

d_gene: -
j_gene: TRBJ1-6
v_gene: TRBV28
abundance: many
CDR3aa: CASTPPRGTNSPLHF
CDR3nt: TGTGCCAGCACCCCTCCGCGGGGTACTAATTCACCCCTCCACTTT

d_gene: TRBD2
j_gene: TRBJ2-7
v_gene: TRBV20-1
abundance: many
CDR3aa: CSATGLAVYEQYF
CDR3nt: TGCAGTGCCACAGGACTAGCGGTCTACGAGCAGTACTTC